This T cell receptor (beta chain) was found in a study of T cells after yellow fever vaccination. Overall study: Preparation of the low-cell-number fractions used SMART-Seq v4 Ultra Low Input.

Production of TCR cDNA was by 5'RACE template switching, which also added a universal primer site and UMIs. Each CDR3 protein gets one entry after TCRdb re-called the 5' RACE reads with MiXCR. The table includes about 550,000 distinct CDR3 sequences, 19% detected once. Trimming took 4 bases from V and 9 from J, leaving 7 bases between them. CDR3 length: 11 residues. V is TRBV12-3 or TRBV12-4 and J is TRBJ1-3; the D is unclear. Sequencing was performed on PBMCs, taken 15 days after the yellow fever booster vaccination. The TCR was taken from a man under 40 who received the YFV17D yellow fever vaccine. In DNA form, the CDR3 reads TGTGCCAGCAGTTCCCGGGGCACCATATATTTT. Its protein is CASSSRGTIYF.